Following are 29 T cell receptor beta chains from one sample sequenced in a study of blood T cells in healthy people across ages (dated by TCRdb to between 2014 and 2017). Library method: 5' RACE. TCRdb records Illumina HiSeq 2500 as the sequencer. A second PCR of roughly 6 to 12 cycles was run with a J-beta primer mix and a sample-barcoded 5' primer. Using fastp trimming at Q25 and MiXCR clonotype assembly, TCRdb reanalyzed the public sequencing data and kept in-frame beta chains. When rows share a CDR3 protein, they turn into one entry using the most common DNA and genes. Recorded for this sample are about 1,800,000 distinct CDR3 sequences; 28% of them occurred a single time. Of the sample, 7.7% is held by the ten largest clones. Material: blood. These receptors came from a woman between 25 and 40 years old in good health.

This clonotype was seen a handful of times. V gene TRBV7-2 combines with J gene TRBJ2-7; D gene unclear. The V end was cut by 4 bases, the J end by 3 bases, with 7 bases between. This CDR3 comprises 12 residues. The V gene's germline CDR1 is SGHTA and CDR2 FQGNSA. The CDR3 DNA follows: TGTGCCAGCAGCTACCTTAACTACGAGCAGTACTTC. This sequence encodes CASSYLNYEQYF.

This clonotype was seen a handful of times. J is TRBJ1-5 and V is TRBV9, with unresolved D. This CDR3 spans 13 amino acids. V shed 0 bases and J shed 5 bases, with 6 bases lying between them. Germline CDR1 and CDR2: SGDLS and YYNGEE. The CDR3 sequence is CASSVDIYQPQHF. CDR3 nucleotides: TGTGCCAGCAGCGTAGACATCTATCAGCCCCAGCATTTT.

Only a few counts were recorded for this clonotype. V is TRBV7-8 and J is TRBJ2-1, with D possibly being TRBD2 (5 bases). There are 16 residues in the CDR3. V was trimmed by 6 bases and J by 1 base, leaving 16 bases between them. CDR1 is SGHVS and CDR2 is FQNEAQ in the germline V gene. CDR3 amino acids: CASSRGRGRSYNEQFF. CDR3 coding DNA: TGTGCCAGCAGTCGTGGTAGAGGGCGATCCTACAATGAGCAGTTCTTC. The complete variable domain, with remaining parts taken from reference TRBV7-8 and TRBJ2-1, reads GAGVSQSPRYKVAKRGQDVALRCDPISGHVSLFWYQQALGQGPEFLTYFQNEAQLDKSGLPSDRFFAERPEGSVSTLKIQRTQQEDSAVYLCASSRGRGRSYNEQFFGPGTRLTVL.

The chain links TRBV12-5 to TRBJ2-1; TRBD2 matches at 14 bases. Germline lookup yields CDR1 LGHNT and CDR2 FRNRAP. The V segment lost 2 bases and the J segment 5 bases; nucleotides outside the gene matches: 5. The CDR3 length is 17 residues. DNA of the CDR3: TGTGCTAGTGGTTTGTCGACTAGCGGGAGGGGTAACAATGAGCAGTTCTTC. Its translation is CASGLSTSGRGNNEQFF.

The V call is TRBV27, the J call TRBJ2-1, with TRBD2 identical over 8 bases. Germline values: CDR1 MNHEY, CDR2 SMNVEV (reference sequence). Trimming removed 2 bases from V and 3 bases from J; junction bases left unmatched: 6. The CDR3 extends over 16 amino acids. The CDR3 protein is CASSLGAGGLYNEQFF. DNA for the CDR3: TGTGCCAGCAGTTTAGGGGCGGGGGGCCTCTACAATGAGCAGTTCTTC.

There are many counts of this clonotype. Written as DNA, the CDR3 is TGCAGTGCACGGCCGGGACTAGCGGGAAGGATGGAGACCCAGTACTTC. This sequence encodes CSARPGLAGRMETQYF. V is TRBV20-1 and J is TRBJ2-5, with TRBD2 identical over 13 bases. This CDR3 is 16 amino acids long. J was trimmed by 5 bases and V by 6 bases; bases with no gene match: 12. Germline V lookup: CDR1 DFQATT, CDR2 SNEGSKA (reference sequence).

This clonotype was recorded a few times. The chain links TRBV10-2 to TRBJ2-7; 11 nucleotides agree with TRBD2. Germline trimming cut 3 bases from V and 0 bases from J; bases unmatched to any gene: 7. CDR3 size: 17 residues. The germline V gene encodes CDR1 WSHSY and CDR2 SAAADI. In nucleotides, the CDR3 is TGCGCCAGCAGTGATCCGACTAGCGGGACGAGCTCCTACGAGCAGTACTTC. This sequence encodes CASSDPTSGTSSYEQYF.

Details on this clonotype: A much larger clone lies a single base off, so this may be a read error. The CDR3 nucleotides read TGTACCAGCAGCCAAGGTATTAGCGGGAGGGCCTACGAGCAGTACTTC. Its protein is CTSSQGISGRAYEQYF. This chain joins TRBV14 and TRBJ2-7; 11 bases map to TRBD2. CDR3 length: 16 amino acids. Germline CDR1 and CDR2: SGHDN and FVKESK.

This chain uses TRBV28 with TRBJ2-3; 7 positions agree with TRBD1. Germline loops: CDR1 MDHEN, CDR2 SYDVKM. The trim removed 0 bases at V and 6 bases at J, leaving 6 bases unmatched. The CDR3 loop spans 15 amino acids. CDR3 sequence reads: CASSLWGQSRDTQYF. CDR3 nucleotides: TGTGCCAGCAGTTTATGGGGACAGAGTCGCGATACGCAGTATTTT.

The chain is built from TRBV11-2 and TRBJ2-1; 10 positions match TRBD1. CDR3 length: 17 residues. V was clipped by 0 bases and J by 4 bases; unmatched bases: 6. Germline CDR1 reads SGHAT; CDR2 reads FQNNGV. The CDR3: CASSLEVGQGGYNEQFF. In DNA form, the CDR3 reads TGTGCCAGCAGCTTAGAAGTTGGACAGGGGGGATACAATGAGCAGTTCTTC.

This clonotype showed up just a few times. The CDR3 here is CASSSPSASGETQYF. CDR3 DNA sequence: TGTGCCAGCAGCTCACCATCGGCTAGCGGTGAGACCCAGTACTTC. V and J are TRBV7-9 and TRBJ2-5, with 7 bases identical to TRBD2. Germline assignment: CDR1 SEHNR and CDR2 FQNEAQ (reference sequence). V lost 4 bases, J lost 5 bases, and 10 bases stayed unmatched. CDR3 length: 15 residues.

This clonotype was found many times. V is TRBV20-1 and J is TRBJ2-1; 8 bases are a match to TRBD2. The CDR3 runs to 14 residues. V was pared by 6 bases and J by 0 bases, with 4 bases of the junction left unmatched. Germline V CDR1 and CDR2: DFQATT, SNEGSKA (reference sequence). The CDR3 bases are TGCAGTGCAACCGGGACTAGCTCCTACAATGAGCAGTTCTTC. As protein: CSATGTSSYNEQFF.

This clonotype was seen a handful of times. Since a much larger clone is just one base distant, this may be a read error. The chain uses TRBV28 and TRBJ2-1; D is unclear. This CDR3 has 12 amino acids. The V end was cut by 6 bases, the J end by 13 bases, with 16 bases between. The germline CDR1 and CDR2 sequences are MDHEN and SYDVKM. CDR3: CASRRAKNIQFF. CDR3 nucleotide sequence: TGTGCCAGCAGAAGAGCCAAAAACATTCAGTTCTTC.

This clonotype came up many times. The V and J genes are TRBV6-5 and TRBJ1-2, with TRBD1 matching 7 bases. The CDR3 totals 14 residues. CDR1 MNHEY and CDR2 SVGAGI come from the germline V gene. Germline trimming cut 7 bases from V and 2 bases from J; bases unmatched to any gene: 7. Here the CDR3 DNA reads TGTGCCAGCACCAGGGGGGGAGTGAACTATGGCTACACCTTC. It translates to CASTRGGVNYGYTF.

The genes are TRBV19 and TRBJ1-4, with D tentatively TRBD1 (5 bases). The V gene's germline CDR1 is LNHDA and CDR2 SQIVND (reference sequence). The V and J ends lost 6 bases and 5 bases respectively, with 10 bases between them. The CDR3 length is 13 residues. The chain's CDR3 is CASRPRGNEKLFF. CDR3 nucleotides: TGTGCCAGTAGACCCCGGGGGAATGAAAAACTGTTTTTT.

In this sample, this clonotype turned up a few times. V usage is TRBV7-2 and J usage is TRBJ2-7; 12 nucleotides line up with TRBD2. The trim removed 5 bases at V and 3 bases at J, leaving 5 bases unmatched. The CDR3 spans 15 residues. Germline V gene lookup returns CDR1 SGHTA and CDR2 FQGNSA. The CDR3 loop is CASSATSGGNYEQYF. Here the CDR3 DNA reads TGTGCCAGCAGCGCGACTAGCGGGGGCAACTACGAGCAGTACTTC.

The chain recombines TRBV30 with TRBJ1-2; TRBD1 matches 12 bases. This CDR3 is built from 15 residues. Losses at the gene ends were 7 bases for V and 4 bases for J; bases not matched to a gene: 10. Germline CDR1 GTSNPN, CDR2 SVGIG (reference sequence). CDR3 bases: TGTGCCTCACGCCGGGACAGGGGGCTTGGCTATGGCTACACCTTC. Protein sequence: CASRRDRGLGYGYTF.

The J gene is TRBJ2-1, the V gene TRBV27; maybe TRBD1 (6 bases). This CDR3 has 14 residues. V lost 8 bases and J 15 bases, leaving 26 bases between the germline ends. In germline, CDR1 is MNHEY, CDR2 SMNVEV (reference sequence). Here the CDR3 DNA reads TGTGCCAGCCTCGTTAGAATGGGGGCTCCAACTCCGTTCTTC. Translated, it gives CASLVRMGAPTPFF.

There are many counts of this clonotype. The V and J genes are TRBV12-3 or TRBV12-4 and TRBJ2-1, with TRBD2 as a possible D gene (6 bases). With 7 bases removed from V and 9 bases from J, the gap between germline ends came to 10 bases. The CDR3 consists of 11 residues. The CDR3 coding sequence is TGTGCCAGCAATCACGGGGGTGAGCAGTTCTTC. It specifies CASNHGGEQFF.

This clonotype was picked up many times. CDR3 amino acids: CSARDPGTDEKLFF. The DNA of the CDR3 is TGCAGTGCTAGAGATCCCGGGACAGATGAAAAACTGTTTTTT. The genes are TRBV20-1 and TRBJ1-4; 7 bases match TRBD1. The germline gives CDR1 DFQATT, CDR2 SNEGSKA (reference sequence). This CDR3 is 14 amino acids long. V lost 0 bases to trimming and J lost 6 bases; unmatched junction nucleotides: 4.

This clonotype occurred once. Germline and junction disagree at one end, which may indicate a read error. The CDR3 here is CSARAGGSYGCTF. The CDR3 DNA reads as TGCAGTGCTAGAGCAGGGGGGTCCTATGGCTGCACCTTC. This chain connects TRBV20-1 to TRBJ1-2, with TRBD1 matching over 7 bases. The germline CDR1 and CDR2 sequences are DFQATT and SNEGSKA (reference sequence). The CDR3 totals 13 residues.

The genes are TRBV7-9 and TRBJ2-5, with D hard to call. The CDR3 is made up of 14 amino acids. V lost 4 bases to trimming and J lost 5 bases, with 14 bases between them. In germline, CDR1 is SEHNR, CDR2 FQNEAQ (reference sequence). CDR3 amino acids: CASSSDESSETQYF. CDR3 coding DNA: TGTGCCAGCAGCTCAGATGAGAGCTCCGAGACCCAGTACTTC.

Notes on this clonotype: Its ends do not fully match the called genes, so a read error is possible. The rearrangement joins TRBV6-5 to TRBJ1-4, with D perhaps TRBD1 (6 bases). The CDR3 runs to 15 residues. The V gene's germline CDR1 is MNHEY and CDR2 SVGAGI. The DNA for the CDR3 is TGTGCCAGCAGTTACTCTGGAGGGGGGGGTGAAAAACGGTTTTTT. It codes for CASSYSGGGGEKRFF.

V usage is TRBV21-1 and J usage is TRBJ2-7; the table's D call TRBD1 went unverified against the DNA. TRBV21-1 is deemed a pseudogene. The CDR3 runs 15 residues. CDR3 loop: CASSKAWDSSYEQYF. CDR3 nucleotide sequence: TGTGCCAGCAGCAAAGCTTGGGACAGCTCCTACGAGCAGTACTTC.

In its sample, this clonotype was seen many times. The chain couples TRBV5-1 to TRBJ2-7, with D perhaps matching TRBD1 or TRBD2 (6 bases each). The CDR3 extends over 16 amino acids. Germline CDR1 reads SGHRS; CDR2 reads YFSETQ. The ends were cut back, 4 bases at V and 0 bases at J, with 17 bases in the middle. The CDR3 sequence is CASSLLGGGTSYEQYF. CDR3 DNA: TGCGCCAGCAGCCTCCTTGGGGGCGGGACCTCCTACGAGCAGTACTTC.

The chain joins TRBV7-9 to TRBJ2-1; D uncertain. Germline V gene data show CDR1 as SEHNR and CDR2 as FQNEAQ (reference sequence). The CDR3 is 14 residues long. V gave up 6 bases and J gave up 6 bases, with 15 bases separating them. The CDR3 DNA reads TGTGCCAGCAGACGGATTGGAACTCGCAATGAGCAGTTCTTC. Residues: CASRRIGTRNEQFF.

Many counts were recorded for this clonotype. The chain combines TRBV14 with TRBJ1-2, with 7 bases lining up with TRBD1. CDR1 and CDR2 from the germline V gene are SGHDN and FVKESK. J gave up 4 bases and V 4 bases, and 3 bases lay outside the gene matches. The CDR3 loop spans 13 amino acids. The CDR3 sequence: CASSRGTVYGYTF. In DNA form, the CDR3 reads TGTGCCAGCAGCCGAGGGACAGTCTATGGCTACACCTTC.

At least ten counts were recorded for this clonotype. The chain uses TRBV10-3 and TRBJ2-1; D remains unclear. The germline CDR1 and CDR2 sequences are ENHRY and SYGVKD. Trimming cost V 0 bases and J 4 bases, with 16 bases left between them. This CDR3 spans 17 amino acids. The DNA for the CDR3 is TGTGCCATCAGTGAGTCGCCACTCGAGAGAGAGTACAATGAGCAGTTCTTC. Translation gives CAISESPLEREYNEQFF.

This clonotype was found a few times. The J gene is TRBJ1-4, the V gene TRBV12-3 or TRBV12-4; D remains ambiguous. The V end lost 8 bases, the J end lost 0 bases, and 10 bases lay between the germline ends. The CDR3 totals 14 residues. The CDR3 region has the DNA TGTGCCAGCGGTAGGGAGGCAACTAATGAAAAACTGTTTTTT. Translation: CASGREATNEKLFF.